The clone carrying this T cell receptor beta chain was seen a few times. Its cognate antigen is unknown. The source of the sample is a study of glioma-infiltrating T cells after dendritic cell vaccination. Regarding the study as a whole: Only a small number of patients had complete blood and tumor samples.

Isocitrate dehydrogenase mutation was absent in all glioblastoma patients. J was trimmed by 7 bases and V by 0 bases; bases with no gene match: 6. Germline CDR1 is SGHDT and CDR2 is YYEEEE. The CDR3 sequence is 14 residues long. The primer mix had 60 V beta and 13 J beta primers. The repertoire was sequenced with immunoSEQ multiplex PCR; TCRdb's copy has only in-frame clones and lacks some. The sample comprises tens of thousands of clones, around 83% of which are singletons, and about 8.9% rests with the top ten. The chain couples TRBV5-6 to TRBJ2-7, with 8 bases aligning to TRBD1. The starting material was blood, obtained before dendritic cell vaccination. This receptor was obtained from a human donor with glioblastoma. The CDR3 sequence: CASSLGQGAKEQYF. The CDR3 DNA is TGTGCCAGCAGCTTGGGTCAGGGGGCGAAGGAGCAGTACTTC.